One sample yielded the 28 T cell receptor beta chains listed below, sequenced in a study of Ad26.COV2.S vaccination and SARS-CoV-2 variants. Treatment meaning: around 19 received Ad26.COV2.S at low or high dose, single or two shots; several received placebo; per-sample allocation not given. Sampling happened 63 days after the first vaccine or placebo injection. Repertoires were generated with immunoSEQ multiplex PCR, while TCRdb's copy carries only in-frame clones and drops some. Of around 340,000 clones listed, approximately 90% are singletons. The material was peripheral blood, obtained in a trial of Ad26.COV2.S vaccine versus placebo. All receptors come from a person aged 18 to 59 who received the Ad26.COV2.S COVID-19 vaccine or a placebo.

This chain connects TRBV25-1 to TRBJ2-3; unclear D gene. The CDR3 has 13 amino acids. Trimming left V 5 bases short and J 2 bases short, with 8 bases between. Germline V gene sequence: CDR1 MGHDK, CDR2 SYGVNS. The CDR3 here is CASSWPNTDTQYF. CDR3 bases: TGTGCCAGCAGTTGGCCAAACACAGATACGCAGTATTTT.

This rearrangement joins TRBV7-6 to TRBJ2-2, with 10 bases matching TRBD2. This CDR3 spans 18 amino acids. The germline CDR1 and CDR2 sequences are SGHVS and FNYEAQ. Trimming cost V 1 base and J 5 bases; bases outside gene matches: 10. CDR3 bases: TGTGCCAGCAGCTTAGAGGCGCTAGCGGGAGTGACGACCGGGGAGCTGTTTTTT. Its translation: CASSLEALAGVTTGELFF.

The V call is TRBV19, the J call TRBJ1-1, with unresolved D. V was clipped by 9 bases and J by 4 bases, with 15 bases between them. Per the germline V gene, CDR1 is LNHDA and CDR2 is SQIVND (reference sequence). The CDR3 sequence is 13 residues long. The CDR3 region is CASLRGWGTEAFF. CDR3 DNA sequence: TGTGCCAGCCTGCGTGGATGGGGCACTGAAGCTTTCTTT.

The chain recombines TRBV28 with TRBJ1-1, with D tentatively TRBD1 (5 bases). The CDR3 has 13 amino acids. Germline CDR1 MDHEN, CDR2 SYDVKM. V lost 5 bases and J 6 bases, leaving 13 bases between the germline ends. The chain's CDR3 is CASSALRVPEAFF. CDR3 coding DNA: TGTGCCAGCAGTGCACTCAGGGTACCTGAAGCTTTCTTT.

This clone appeared once. The rearrangement joins TRBV5-8 to TRBJ2-6; 8 bases are shared with TRBD1. CDR1 is SGHTS, CDR2 YDEGEE, per germline. V shed 4 bases and J 0 bases; nucleotides not matched to a gene: 9. This CDR3 has 18 amino acids. The CDR3 protein is CASSRAGTGLSGANVLTF. The CDR3 DNA sequence: TGTGCCAGCAGCCGGGCCGGGACAGGTCTCTCTGGGGCCAACGTCCTGACTTTC.

The rearrangement joins TRBV7-9 to TRBJ2-5; D is perhaps TRBD1 or TRBD2 (5 bases each). The germline V and J ends were trimmed by 5 bases and 3 bases, with 13 bases remaining between them. The CDR3 loop spans 14 amino acids. The germline gives CDR1 SEHNR, CDR2 FQNEAQ (reference sequence). This CDR3 is CASSHSRDEETQYF. The CDR3 DNA follows: TGTGCCAGCAGCCATTCCCGGGACGAAGAGACCCAGTACTTC.

This clone was recorded only once. The chain links TRBV12-5 to TRBJ2-1, with D perhaps being TRBD1 or TRBD2 (5 bases each). Trimming took off 5 bases at V and 7 bases at J, with 9 bases between the two ends. Germline V CDR1 and CDR2: LGHNT, FRNRAP. This CDR3 is built from 12 residues. CDR3 sequence (DNA): TGTGCTAGTGGTGTTGGGGGTAATGAGCAGTTCTTC. Residues: CASGVGGNEQFF.

The chain recombines TRBV6-5 with TRBJ2-3; 9 bases align to TRBD2. With 4 bases clipped from V and 1 base from J, the junction kept 3 bases outside the gene matches. Germline V gene lookup returns CDR1 MNHEY and CDR2 SVGAGI. CDR3 length: 15 amino acids. The CDR3 loop reads CASSSRTSGTDTQYF. CDR3 nucleotides: TGTGCCAGCAGTTCAAGGACTAGCGGCACAGATACGCAGTATTTT.

Here the CDR3 DNA reads TGCGCCAGCAGCCAAGGCCTCACGGACAATGAGCAGTTCTTC. Translating gives CASSQGLTDNEQFF. The gene calls are TRBV4-3 and TRBJ2-1, with D unclear. Germline CDR1 reads LGHNA; CDR2 reads YSLEER. The CDR3 is 14 residues long. The V end lost 1 base, the J end lost 5 bases, and 9 bases lay between the germline ends.

The V and J genes are TRBV7-9 and TRBJ2-3, with 8 positions matching TRBD1. The CDR3 is made up of 15 amino acids. V lost 6 bases to trimming and J lost 2 bases; unmatched junction nucleotides: 7. CDR1 and CDR2 (germline): SEHNR, FQNEAQ (reference sequence). The CDR3 is CASSPDRVITDTQYF. CDR3 nucleotide sequence: TGTGCCAGCAGTCCGGACAGGGTCATCACAGATACGCAGTATTTT.

This chain joins TRBV5-1 and TRBJ2-2; D is ambiguous. Germline values: CDR1 SGHRS, CDR2 YFSETQ. Trimming cost V 0 bases and J 0 bases, with 15 bases left between them. The CDR3 is made up of 18 amino acids. The CDR3 loop reads CASSLDRLRQTNTGELFF. The CDR3 nucleotides read TGCGCCAGCAGCTTGGATCGGTTGAGGCAGACGAACACCGGGGAGCTGTTTTTT.

This chain uses TRBV19 with TRBJ2-2, with 8 bases matching TRBD1. Unmatched junction bases numbered 9, after V lost 3 bases and J lost 6 bases. The V gene's germline CDR1 is LNHDA and CDR2 SQIVND (reference sequence). This CDR3 is built from 16 residues. CDR3 residues: CASSISRGRSAGELFF. In DNA form, the CDR3 reads TGTGCCAGTAGTATCTCCAGGGGGCGATCCGCCGGGGAGCTGTTTTTT.

This clone occurred once. The chain recombines TRBV30 with TRBJ2-5, with 7 bases matching TRBD1. Germline V CDR1 and CDR2: GTSNPN, SVGIG (reference sequence). This CDR3 is 15 amino acids long. V dropped 0 bases and J dropped 5; count of bases not matched to a gene: 9. This CDR3 reads CAWSVGATGRETQYF. The DNA for the CDR3 is TGTGCCTGGAGTGTAGGAGCGACAGGGCGGGAGACCCAGTACTTC.

The chain links TRBV18 to TRBJ2-5; D perhaps matches TRBD1 (6 bases). The CDR3 extends over 15 amino acids. Germline CDR1 KGHSH, CDR2 LQKENI. Trimming removed 2 bases at V and 0 bases at J, with 10 bases between. The CDR3 coding sequence is TGTGCCAGCTCACCAATGGCAGGGGACCAAGAGACCCAGTACTTC. Translated, it gives CASSPMAGDQETQYF.

V is TRBV19 and J is TRBJ1-4, with 8 bases that match TRBD1. Per the germline V gene, CDR1 is LNHDA and CDR2 is SQIVND (reference sequence). The CDR3 runs 17 residues. Trimming took 6 bases from V and 0 from J; bases not matched to a gene: 9. The CDR3: CASSLTGTGATNEKLFF. DNA of the CDR3: TGTGCCAGTAGCCTCACCGGGACAGGCGCAACTAATGAAAAACTGTTTTTT.

This chain uses TRBV6-5 with TRBJ1-3, with D possibly matching TRBD1 (5 bases). The CDR3 totals 13 residues. The germline V gene has CDR1 MNHEY and CDR2 SVGAGI. The V and J ends lost 8 bases and 2 bases respectively, with 10 bases between them. CDR3 nucleotides: TGTGCCAGCTGGCGGGGGGCTGGAAACACCATATATTTT. Translation gives CASWRGAGNTIYF.

CDR3 sequence reads: CASSSSSQGLNTGELFF. For the CDR3, the DNA is TGTGCCAGCAGCTCCTCGTCGCAGGGGTTGAACACCGGGGAGCTGTTTTTT. The chain has TRBV7-9 and TRBJ2-2; D possibly corresponds to TRBD1 (6 bases). V gave up 4 bases and J gave up 1 base, with 16 bases separating them. This CDR3 has 17 residues. Germline V lookup: CDR1 SEHNR, CDR2 FQNEAQ (reference sequence). The whole variable domain, filled in from reference TRBV7-9 and TRBJ2-2, reads DTGVSQNPRHKITKRGQNVTFRCDPISEHNRLYWYRQTLGQGPEFLTYFQNEAQLEKSRLLSDRFSAERPKGSFSTLEIQRTEQGDSAMYLCASSSSSQGLNTGELFFGEGSRLTVL.

The chain joins TRBV9 to TRBJ2-7, with 7 bases matching TRBD1. V lost 3 bases, J lost 3 bases, and 12 bases stayed unmatched. The CDR3 runs to 16 residues. Germline V gene lookup returns CDR1 SGDLS and CDR2 YYNGEE. CDR3 nucleotide sequence: TGTGCCAGCAGCGGGCAAGGGGGCCAGGCCGACTACGAGCAGTACTTC. Amino acid sequence: CASSGQGGQADYEQYF. The variable domain in full, with the rest retrieved from reference TRBV9 and TRBJ2-7, is DSGVTQTPKHLITATGQRVTLRCSPRSGDLSVYWYQQSLDQGLQFLIQYYNGEERAKGNILERFSAQQFPDLHSELNLSSLELGDSALYFCASSGQGGQADYEQYFGPGTRLTVT.

This clone was found once. The chain links TRBV2 to TRBJ1-6, with D unclear. The V gene lost 7 bases and the J gene lost 5 bases, with 15 bases spanning the gap. CDR3 size: 15 residues. CDR1 SNHLY and CDR2 FYNNEI come from the germline V gene. This CDR3 is CASNSARAHNSPLHF. The CDR3 DNA reads TGTGCCAGCAACAGCGCCCGGGCCCATAATTCACCCCTCCACTTT.

The gene calls are TRBV12-5 and TRBJ2-7; 9 bases are a match to TRBD1. This CDR3 has 14 amino acids. Germline loops: CDR1 LGHNT, CDR2 FRNRAP. The ends lost 3 bases at V and 4 bases at J; junction bases unmatched: 4. CDR3 protein: CASGLGDRDYEQYF. CDR3 nucleotides: TGTGCTAGTGGTTTAGGGGACAGGGATTACGAGCAGTACTTC.

The V call is TRBV7-8, the J call TRBJ1-1; 7 nucleotides match TRBD1. J lost 1 base, V lost 6 bases, and 5 bases had no gene match. The length of the CDR3 is 14 residues. Germline-derived CDR1 and CDR2 are SGHVS and FQNEAQ. CDR3 coding DNA: TGTGCCAGCAGACTCGACAGGGAGAACACTGAAGCTTTCTTT. Protein sequence: CASRLDRENTEAFF.

The chain is built from TRBV19 and TRBJ1-1, with TRBD1 matching 7 bases. V lost 6 bases and J lost 3; bases outside the gene matches: 16. Germline values: CDR1 LNHDA, CDR2 SQIVND (reference sequence). This CDR3 is built from 17 residues. CDR3 sequence reads: CASSDTERGGADTEAFF. CDR3 bases: TGTGCCAGTAGCGACACCGAAAGAGGGGGCGCGGACACTGAAGCTTTCTTT.

The rearrangement links TRBV11-2 to TRBJ1-4, with TRBD1 as a possible D gene (5 bases). The germline gives CDR1 SGHAT, CDR2 FQNNGV. Trimming removed 4 bases from V and 5 bases from J, with 8 bases in between. This CDR3 region has 13 residues. The CDR3 reads CASSYGGNEKLFF. The DNA for the CDR3 is TGTGCCAGCAGCTACGGGGGAAATGAAAAACTGTTTTTT.

V usage is TRBV24-1 and J usage is TRBJ1-2, with unresolved D. This CDR3 has 12 residues. V lost 5 bases and J lost 4, with 7 bases in between. Germline V lookup: CDR1 KGHDR, CDR2 SFDVKD. CDR3 in DNA: TGTGCCACCAGTGGGGGTGGCTATGGCTACACCTTC. Its translation: CATSGGGYGYTF.

CDR3 amino acids: CASSIVHGGNEQFF. The CDR3 DNA sequence: TGTGCCAGTAGTATAGTACACGGGGGCAATGAGCAGTTCTTC. The chain couples TRBV19 to TRBJ2-1; D possibly corresponds to TRBD2 (6 bases). The CDR3 contains 14 residues. Germline V gene lookup returns CDR1 LNHDA and CDR2 SQIVND (reference sequence). The V and J ends lost 1 base and 6 bases respectively, with 10 bases between them.

The gene calls are TRBV11-2 and TRBJ2-7; tentative D call: TRBD1 (5 bases). V lost 0 bases, J lost 2 bases, and 5 bases lay in between. Germline V gene lookup returns CDR1 SGHAT and CDR2 FQNNGV. The CDR3 extends over 13 amino acids. The CDR3 sequence is CASSLDRAYEQYF. The CDR3, as DNA: TGTGCCAGCAGCTTAGACAGGGCCTACGAGCAGTACTTC.

The CDR3: CATSDTRAQETQYF. DNA of the CDR3: TGTGCCACCAGCGACACTAGGGCCCAAGAGACCCAGTACTTC. This rearrangement joins TRBV15 to TRBJ2-5; D is possibly TRBD2 (5 bases). Looked up from germline, CDR1 is LNHNV and CDR2 is YYDKDF (reference sequence). The CDR3 sequence is 14 residues long. V lost 5 bases, J lost 1 base, and 11 bases lay in between.

The chain joins TRBV20-1 to TRBJ2-1; the match to TRBD2 covers 8 bases. V trimming: 3 bases; J trimming: 5 bases; junction bases outside the gene matches: 3. The germline CDR1 and CDR2 sequences are DFQATT and SNEGSKA (reference sequence). The length of the CDR3 is 13 residues. The CDR3 DNA sequence: TGCAGTGCTAGTACTAGCGGCGACAATGAGCAGTTCTTC. Translated, it gives CSASTSGDNEQFF.